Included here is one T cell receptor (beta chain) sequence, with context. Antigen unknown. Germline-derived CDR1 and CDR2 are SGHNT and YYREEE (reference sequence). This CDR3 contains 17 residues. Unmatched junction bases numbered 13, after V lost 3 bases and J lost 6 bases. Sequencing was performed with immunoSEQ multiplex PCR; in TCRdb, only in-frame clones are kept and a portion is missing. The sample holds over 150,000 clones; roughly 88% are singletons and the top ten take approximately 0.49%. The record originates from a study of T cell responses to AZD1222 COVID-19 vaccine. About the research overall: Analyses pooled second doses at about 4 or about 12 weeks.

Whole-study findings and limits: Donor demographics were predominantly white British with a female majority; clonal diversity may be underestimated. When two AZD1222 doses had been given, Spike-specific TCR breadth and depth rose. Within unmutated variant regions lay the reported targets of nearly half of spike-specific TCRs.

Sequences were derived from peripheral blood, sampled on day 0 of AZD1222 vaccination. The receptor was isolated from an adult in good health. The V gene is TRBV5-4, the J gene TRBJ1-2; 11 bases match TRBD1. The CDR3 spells CASSSGTGGEETHGYTF. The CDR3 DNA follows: TGTGCCAGCAGCTCCGGGACAGGGGGGGAAGAGACTCATGGCTACACCTTC.